The clone carrying this T cell receptor (beta chain) came up many times. Its antigen is currently unknown. Beta-chain TCR CDR3 regions were amplified from RNA transcripts. First-round RT-PCR used HTBI primers; second-round multiplex PCR followed. TCRdb reprocessed the multiplex PCR reads via MiXCR and lists one record per CDR3 protein. This sample yields some 390,000 distinct CDR3 sequences, of which around 17% are seen a single time; roughly 1.6% belongs to the top ten. These data are taken from a study of Graves' ophthalmopathy and Graves' hyperthyroidism. The wider study: Before any treatment was given, at initial diagnosis, peripheral blood was collected. Overall study findings and caveats: Ophthalmopathy progression prediction by the model yielded a sensitivity of 60% to 71% and a specificity of less than 75%.

Other autoimmune diseases, uncontrolled infections, pregnancy or lactation ruled patients out of participation. PBMCs came from approximately 9.6 ml of fresh peripheral blood. The source is a woman aged 18-29 years with Graves' ophthalmopathy. Source material: peripheral blood.

CDR3 coding DNA: TGCGCCAGCAGCCAGCCCTGGGACAGCTATGGCTACACCTTC. It codes for CASSQPWDSYGYTF. This sequence joins TRBV4-1 and TRBJ1-2; TRBD1 matches at 7 bases. Germline CDR1 reads MGHRA; CDR2 reads YSYEKL. The CDR3 length is 14 residues. After removal of 3 bases from V and 4 bases from J, the junction contained 5 bases not matched to a gene.